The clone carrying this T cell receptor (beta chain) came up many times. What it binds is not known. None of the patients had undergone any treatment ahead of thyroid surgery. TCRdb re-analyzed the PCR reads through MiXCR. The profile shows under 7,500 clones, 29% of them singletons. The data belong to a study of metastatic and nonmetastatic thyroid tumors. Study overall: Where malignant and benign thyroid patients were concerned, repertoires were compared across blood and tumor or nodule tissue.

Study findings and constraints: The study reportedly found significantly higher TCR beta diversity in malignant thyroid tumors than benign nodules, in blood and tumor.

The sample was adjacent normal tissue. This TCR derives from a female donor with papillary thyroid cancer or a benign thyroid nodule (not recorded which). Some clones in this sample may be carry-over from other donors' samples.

CDR3 in amino acids: CASSQRGTGRNEQFF. The CDR3 coding sequence is TGTGCCAGCAGCCAGAGGGGGACTGGCCGCAATGAGCAGTTCTTC. V and J are TRBV3-1 and TRBJ2-1; tentatively, D is TRBD1 or TRBD2 (6 bases each). The V gene lost 3 bases and the J gene lost 6 bases, with 15 bases spanning the gap. CDR1 LGHDT and CDR2 YNNKEL come from the germline V gene (reference sequence). The length of the CDR3 is 15 residues.